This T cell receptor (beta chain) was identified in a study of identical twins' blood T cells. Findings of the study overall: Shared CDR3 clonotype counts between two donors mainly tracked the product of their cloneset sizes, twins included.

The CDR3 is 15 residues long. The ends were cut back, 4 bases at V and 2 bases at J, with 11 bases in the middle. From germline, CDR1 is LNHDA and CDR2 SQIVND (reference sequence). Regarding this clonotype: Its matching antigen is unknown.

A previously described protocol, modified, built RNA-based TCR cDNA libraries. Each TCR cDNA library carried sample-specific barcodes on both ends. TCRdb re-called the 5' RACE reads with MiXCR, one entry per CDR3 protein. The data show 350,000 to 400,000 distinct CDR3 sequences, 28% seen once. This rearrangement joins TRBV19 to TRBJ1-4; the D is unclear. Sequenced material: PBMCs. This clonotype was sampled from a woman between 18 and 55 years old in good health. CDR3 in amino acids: CASSKLVTTNEKLFF. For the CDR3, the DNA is TGTGCCAGTAGTAAGTTGGTTACGACTAATGAAAAACTGTTTTTT.